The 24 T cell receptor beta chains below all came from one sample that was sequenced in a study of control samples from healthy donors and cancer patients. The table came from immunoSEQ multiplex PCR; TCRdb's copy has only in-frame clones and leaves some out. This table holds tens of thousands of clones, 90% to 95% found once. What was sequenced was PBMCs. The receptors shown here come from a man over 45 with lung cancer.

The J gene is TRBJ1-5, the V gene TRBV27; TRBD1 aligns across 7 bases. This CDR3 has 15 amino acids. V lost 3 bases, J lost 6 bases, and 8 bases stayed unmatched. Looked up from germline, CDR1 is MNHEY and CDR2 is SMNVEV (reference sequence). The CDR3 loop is CASSLRGQGSQPQHF. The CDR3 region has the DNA TGTGCCAGCAGTTTGAGGGGGCAAGGGAGTCAGCCCCAGCATTTT.

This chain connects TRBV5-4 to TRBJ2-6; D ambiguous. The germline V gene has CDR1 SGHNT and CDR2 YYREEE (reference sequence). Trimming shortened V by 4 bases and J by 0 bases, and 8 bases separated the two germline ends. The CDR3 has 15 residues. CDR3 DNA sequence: TGTGCCAGCAGCAGCACGGGCTCTGGGGCCAACGTCCTGACTTTC. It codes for CASSSTGSGANVLTF. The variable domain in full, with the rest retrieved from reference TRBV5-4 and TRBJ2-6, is ETGVTQSPTHLIKTRGQQVTLRCSSQSGHNTVSWYQQALGQGPQFIFQYYREEENGRGNFPPRFSGLQFPNYSSELNVNALELDDSALYLCASSSTGSGANVLTFGAGSRLTVL.

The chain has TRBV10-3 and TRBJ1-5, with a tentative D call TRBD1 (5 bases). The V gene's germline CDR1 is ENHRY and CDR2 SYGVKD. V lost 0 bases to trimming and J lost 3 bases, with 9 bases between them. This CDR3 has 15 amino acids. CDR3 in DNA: TGTGCCATCAGTGAGTCGGGACGGATCAATCAGCCCCAGCATTTT. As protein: CAISESGRINQPQHF.

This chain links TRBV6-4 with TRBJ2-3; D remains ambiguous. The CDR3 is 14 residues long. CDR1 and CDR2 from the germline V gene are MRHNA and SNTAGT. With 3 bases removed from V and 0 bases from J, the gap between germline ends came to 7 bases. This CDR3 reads CASSEGLSTDTQYF. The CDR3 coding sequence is TGTGCCAGCAGTGAAGGCCTGAGCACAGATACGCAGTATTTT.

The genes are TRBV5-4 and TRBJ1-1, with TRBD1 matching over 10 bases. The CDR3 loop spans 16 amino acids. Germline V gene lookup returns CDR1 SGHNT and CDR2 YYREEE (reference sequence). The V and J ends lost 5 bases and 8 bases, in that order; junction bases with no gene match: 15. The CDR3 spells CASRNGQGGWVAEAFF. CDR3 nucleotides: TGTGCCAGCAGAAACGGACAGGGGGGGTGGGTGGCAGAAGCTTTCTTT.

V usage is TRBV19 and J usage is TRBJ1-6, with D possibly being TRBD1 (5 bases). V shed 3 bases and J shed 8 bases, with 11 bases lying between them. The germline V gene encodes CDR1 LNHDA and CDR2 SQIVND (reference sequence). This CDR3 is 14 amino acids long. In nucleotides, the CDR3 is TGTGCCAGTAGTATGGACACGGGGTATTCACCCCTCCACTTT. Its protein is CASSMDTGYSPLHF.

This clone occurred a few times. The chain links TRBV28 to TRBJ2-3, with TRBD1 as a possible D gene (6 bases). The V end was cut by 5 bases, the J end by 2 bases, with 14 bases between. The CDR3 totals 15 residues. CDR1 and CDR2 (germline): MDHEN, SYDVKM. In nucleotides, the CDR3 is TGTGCCAGCAGTGCCGACAGGCGTGACACAGATACGCAGTATTTT. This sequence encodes CASSADRRDTDTQYF.

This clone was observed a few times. This CDR3 is CASRGSTGELFF. CDR3 DNA: TGTGCCAGCAGAGGATCCACCGGGGAGCTGTTTTTT. This chain joins TRBV6-5 and TRBJ2-2, with D unclear. The CDR3 length is 12 residues. V was shortened by 6 bases and J by 4 bases, with 6 bases between the two germline ends. In germline, CDR1 is MNHEY, CDR2 SVGAGI.

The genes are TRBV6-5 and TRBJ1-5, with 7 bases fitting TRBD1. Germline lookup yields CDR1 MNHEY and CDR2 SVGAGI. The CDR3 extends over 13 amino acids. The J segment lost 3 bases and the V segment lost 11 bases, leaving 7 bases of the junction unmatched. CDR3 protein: CASRGQINQPQHF. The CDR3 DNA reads TGTGCCTCTAGGGGGCAGATCAATCAGCCCCAGCATTTT.

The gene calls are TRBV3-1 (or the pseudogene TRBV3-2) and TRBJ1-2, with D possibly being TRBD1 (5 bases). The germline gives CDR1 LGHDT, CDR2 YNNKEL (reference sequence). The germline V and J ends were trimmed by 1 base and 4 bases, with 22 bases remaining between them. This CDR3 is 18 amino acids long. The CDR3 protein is CASSQGYTGTSEGYGYTF. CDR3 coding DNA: TGTGCCAGCAGCCAAGGCTACACCGGGACCTCCGAGGGCTATGGCTACACCTTC.

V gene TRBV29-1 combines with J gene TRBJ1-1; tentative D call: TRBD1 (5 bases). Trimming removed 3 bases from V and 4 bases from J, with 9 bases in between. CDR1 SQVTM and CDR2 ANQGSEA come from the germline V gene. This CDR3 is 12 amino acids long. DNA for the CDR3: TGCAGCGTTGACAGGGCTAGCACTGAAGCTTTCTTT. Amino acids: CSVDRASTEAFF.

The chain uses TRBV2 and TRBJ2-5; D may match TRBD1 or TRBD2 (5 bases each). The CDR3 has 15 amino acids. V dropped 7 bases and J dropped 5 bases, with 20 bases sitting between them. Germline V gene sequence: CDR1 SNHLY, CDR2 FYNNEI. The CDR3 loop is CASTPAQGVLETQYF. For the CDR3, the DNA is TGTGCCAGCACTCCCGCCCAGGGAGTATTGGAGACCCAGTACTTC.

The CDR3 sequence is CASSSGGNTEAFF. In nucleotides, the CDR3 is TGTGCCAGCAGCTCGGGGGGGAACACTGAAGCTTTCTTT. This chain connects TRBV7-3 to TRBJ1-1; maybe TRBD1 (5 bases). Germline V gene lookup returns CDR1 SGHTA and CDR2 FQGTGA. Trimming took 4 bases from V and 1 from J, leaving 7 bases between them. The CDR3 has 13 residues.

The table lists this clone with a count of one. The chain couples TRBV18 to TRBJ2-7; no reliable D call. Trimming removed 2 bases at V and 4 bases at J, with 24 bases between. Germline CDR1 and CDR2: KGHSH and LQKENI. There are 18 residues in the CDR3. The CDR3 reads CASSPIGIYDGRTYEQYF. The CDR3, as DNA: TGTGCCAGCTCACCAATAGGAATTTACGATGGCCGTACGTACGAGCAGTACTTC.

CDR3 coding DNA: TGTGCCAGCAGTATAGACAGGAATCAGCCCCAGCATTTT. Translated, it gives CASSIDRNQPQHF. This chain joins TRBV27 and TRBJ1-5, with D perhaps matching TRBD1 (6 bases). V gave up 5 bases and J gave up 4 bases, with 9 bases separating them. This CDR3 contains 13 residues. The germline gives CDR1 MNHEY, CDR2 SMNVEV (reference sequence).

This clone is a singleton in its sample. This chain's CDR3 is CASSQETSGTGWYEQYF. In DNA form, the CDR3 reads TGCGCCAGCAGCCAAGAAACATCGGGGACAGGGTGGTACGAGCAGTACTTC. The V gene is TRBV4-3, the J gene TRBJ2-7; 9 nucleotides line up with TRBD1. After removal of 0 bases from V and 4 bases from J, the junction contained 10 bases not matched to a gene. In germline, CDR1 is LGHNA, CDR2 YSLEER. CDR3 length equals 17 residues.

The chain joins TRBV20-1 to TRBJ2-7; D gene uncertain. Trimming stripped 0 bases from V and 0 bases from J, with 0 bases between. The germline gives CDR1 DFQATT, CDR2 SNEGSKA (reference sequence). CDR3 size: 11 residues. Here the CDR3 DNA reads TGCAGTGCTAGAGACTCCTACGAGCAGTACTTC. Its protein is CSARDSYEQYF.

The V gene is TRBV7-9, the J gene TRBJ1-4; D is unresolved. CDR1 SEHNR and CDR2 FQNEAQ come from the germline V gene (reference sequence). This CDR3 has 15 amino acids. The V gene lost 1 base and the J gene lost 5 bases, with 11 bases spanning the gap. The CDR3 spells CASSLDGRWNEKLFF. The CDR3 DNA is TGTGCCAGCAGCTTAGACGGGCGGTGGAATGAAAAACTGTTTTTT.

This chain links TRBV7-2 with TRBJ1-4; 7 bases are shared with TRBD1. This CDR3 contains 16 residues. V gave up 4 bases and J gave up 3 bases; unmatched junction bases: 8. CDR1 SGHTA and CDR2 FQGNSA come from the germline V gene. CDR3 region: CASSSSKGAANEKLFF. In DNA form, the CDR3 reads TGTGCCAGCAGCTCATCCAAGGGGGCGGCTAATGAAAAACTGTTTTTT.

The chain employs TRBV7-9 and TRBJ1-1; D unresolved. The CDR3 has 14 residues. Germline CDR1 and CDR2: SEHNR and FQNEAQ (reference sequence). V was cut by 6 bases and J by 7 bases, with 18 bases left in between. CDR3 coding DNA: TGTGCCAGCAGGGACGGACGGGTGTCCGGTGAAGCTTTCTTT. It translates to CASRDGRVSGEAFF.

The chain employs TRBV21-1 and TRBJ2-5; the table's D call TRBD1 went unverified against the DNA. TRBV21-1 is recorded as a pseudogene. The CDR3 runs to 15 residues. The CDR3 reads CASIHWLRGQETQYF. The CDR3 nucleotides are TGTGCCAGCATCCACTGGTTGAGGGGGCAAGAGACCCAGTACTTC.

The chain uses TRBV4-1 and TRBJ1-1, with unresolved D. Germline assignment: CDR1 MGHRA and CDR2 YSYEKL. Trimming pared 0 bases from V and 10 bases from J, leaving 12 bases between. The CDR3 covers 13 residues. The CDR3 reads CASSQDVGTRAFF. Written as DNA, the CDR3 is TGCGCCAGCAGCCAAGATGTGGGTACAAGAGCTTTCTTT.

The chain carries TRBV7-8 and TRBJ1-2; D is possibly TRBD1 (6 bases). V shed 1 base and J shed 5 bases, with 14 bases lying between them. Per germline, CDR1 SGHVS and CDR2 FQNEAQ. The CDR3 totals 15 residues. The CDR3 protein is CASSLGQGGMYGYTF. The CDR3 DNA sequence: TGTGCCAGCAGCTTAGGGCAAGGGGGAATGTATGGCTACACCTTC.

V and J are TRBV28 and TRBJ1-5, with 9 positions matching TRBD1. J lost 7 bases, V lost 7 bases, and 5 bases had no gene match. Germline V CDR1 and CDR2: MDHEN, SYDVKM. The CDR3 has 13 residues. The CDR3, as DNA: TGTGCCAGCACTACAGGGGGCGTGCAGCCCCAGCATTTT. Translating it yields CASTTGGVQPQHF.